These 6 T cell receptor beta chains came from one sample sequenced in a study of blood T cell repertoires in COVID-19. The table came from immunoSEQ multiplex PCR; TCRdb's copy has only in-frame clones and leaves some out. Seen here are 100,000 to 120,000 clones, 60% to 80% observed once, and the top ten hold approximately 16%. Sequencing was performed on peripheral blood. These receptors were obtained from an elderly woman with active or convalescent COVID-19.

The V and J genes are TRBV10-3 and TRBJ2-7, with TRBD1 identical over 10 bases. With V trimmed by 6 bases and J by 1 base, 6 bases remained unmatched. This CDR3 is built from 15 residues. Germline lookup yields CDR1 ENHRY and CDR2 SYGVKD. CDR3 DNA: TGTGCCATCAGCACAAGGGACAGGGGTTCCTACGAGCAGTACTTC. This codes for CAISTRDRGSYEQYF.

This sequence joins TRBV5-1 and TRBJ2-5; 8 positions match TRBD2. V gave up 0 bases and J gave up 3 bases; unmatched junction bases: 1. The CDR3 totals 14 residues. Germline assignment: CDR1 SGHRS and CDR2 YFSETQ. Here the CDR3 reads CASSLAGGEETQYF. The CDR3 DNA reads as TGCGCCAGCAGCTTGGCGGGAGGGGAAGAGACCCAGTACTTC.

A single count supports this clone. This rearrangement joins TRBV5-4 to TRBJ2-3; the match to TRBD2 covers 7 bases. Germline CDR1 and CDR2: SGHNT and YYREEE (reference sequence). This CDR3 has 14 amino acids. V dropped 2 bases and J dropped 3; count of bases not matched to a gene: 3. In DNA form, the CDR3 reads TGTGCCAGCAGCTTTCGCGGGAGTACAGATACGCAGTATTTT. It encodes CASSFRGSTDTQYF.

This chain connects TRBV6-1 to TRBJ2-3; 7 nucleotides line up with TRBD1. Germline V gene data show CDR1 as MNHNS and CDR2 as SASEGT. The CDR3 loop spans 17 amino acids. Trimming took 4 bases from V and 3 from J; bases not matched to a gene: 13. CDR3 sequence (DNA): TGTGCCAGCAGTGGAAACTGGGAAGGGGGCTTTACAGATACGCAGTATTTT. Its translation is CASSGNWEGGFTDTQYF.

This chain joins TRBV5-1 and TRBJ1-1, with 8 bases fitting TRBD1. The CDR3 is 15 residues long. The V segment lost 1 base and the J segment 4 bases; nucleotides outside the gene matches: 6. Per the germline V gene, CDR1 is SGHRS and CDR2 is YFSETQ. The CDR3 sequence is CASSLYDRGLTEAFF. CDR3 nucleotides: TGCGCCAGCAGCTTGTACGACAGGGGACTCACTGAAGCTTTCTTT.

The chain employs TRBV9 and TRBJ2-3; 9 bases map to TRBD2. In germline, CDR1 is SGDLS, CDR2 YYNGEE. The V and J ends lost 0 bases and 4 bases, in that order; junction bases with no gene match: 6. CDR3 size: 16 residues. The CDR3 loop reads CASSVGLAGSADTQYF. For the CDR3, the DNA is TGTGCCAGCAGCGTAGGTCTAGCGGGATCGGCAGATACGCAGTATTTT.